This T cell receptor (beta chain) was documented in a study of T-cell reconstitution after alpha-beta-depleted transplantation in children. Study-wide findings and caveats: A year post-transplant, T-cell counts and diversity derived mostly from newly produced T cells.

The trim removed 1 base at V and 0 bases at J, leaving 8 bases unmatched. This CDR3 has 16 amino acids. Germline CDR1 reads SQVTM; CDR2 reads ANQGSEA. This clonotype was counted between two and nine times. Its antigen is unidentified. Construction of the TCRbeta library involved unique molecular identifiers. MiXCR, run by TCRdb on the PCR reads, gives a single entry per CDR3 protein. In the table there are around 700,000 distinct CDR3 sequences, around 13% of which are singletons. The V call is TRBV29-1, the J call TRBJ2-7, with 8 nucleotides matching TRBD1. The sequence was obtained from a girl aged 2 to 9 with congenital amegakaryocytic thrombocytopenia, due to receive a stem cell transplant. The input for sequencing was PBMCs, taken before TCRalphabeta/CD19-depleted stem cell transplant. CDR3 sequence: CSVEAPRTGSSYEQYF. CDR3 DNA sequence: TGCAGCGTTGAAGCCCCCCGGACAGGGAGCTCCTACGAGCAGTACTTC.